This T cell receptor (beta chain) was observed in a study of cytomegalovirus exposure and HLA in healthy donors. General observations from the study: Information on immune exposure was restricted to one variable (CMV serostatus). The study designated 164 TCR beta chains cytomegalovirus-associated.

The V segment lost 5 bases and the J segment 5 bases; nucleotides outside the gene matches: 10. The CDR3 consists of 15 residues. Germline V gives CDR1 SGHAT, CDR2 FQNNGV. PCR was performed using 60 Vbeta and 13 Jbeta primers. Assay: immunoSEQ multiplex PCR; the TCRdb copy retains only in-frame clones and omits some. In the table there are under 200,000 clones, roughly 84% of which are singletons. Concerning this clone itself: What it binds is not known.

The clonotype comes from a man aged 18 to 35 in good health and CMV-seronegative. The V and J genes are TRBV11-2 and TRBJ2-5; 8 bases are shared with TRBD2. The source material was PBMCs. In nucleotides, the CDR3 is TGTGCCAGCAGCGCTCGAGCGGGGGTCGGGGAGACCCAGTACTTC. It codes for CASSARAGVGETQYF.